This TCR beta chain was documented in a study of cytomegalovirus exposure and HLA in healthy donors (TCRdb year 2017). Study-level background: An earlier analysis of 550 to 700 of the donors reported approximately 270 Gb of sequence data and some 120 million unique TCR beta sequences from roughly 200 million T cells. A later analysis re-examined previously published TCR beta repertoires from hundreds of donors and added high-resolution HLA genotyping to investigate patterns of TCR occurrence. Among the 398 genotyped donors, approximately 77% belonged to the genetic ancestry cluster associated with self-reported Caucasian donors. Along with the approximately 600-subject first cohort, a separate validation cohort of over a hundred different subjects was used. All discovery cohort repertoires had been generated using a single sequencing platform. A later genetic analysis used genome-wide SNP genotypes for about 55% of the 666 donors, treating that subset as a discovery cohort. Typing coverage differed by locus: A, B, C, DRB1 and DQB1 were typed in roughly 629-630 donors, DQA1 in about 500, DPA1 in approximately 610, and DPB1 in 472. The T cell repertoires of 550 to 850 subjects were profiled by immunosequencing and related to cytomegalovirus serostatus. The study aimed to test whether cataloging public T cell receptors could reveal signatures of past pathogen exposure. Donor age, sex, ethnicity and CMV serostatus were collected together with the repertoire data. An earlier analysis of roughly 580 of the donors used high-throughput TCR beta sequencing to judge whether each TCR beta V gene segment behaved as functional or pseudogenic. Around 330 gigabases of sequencing data and around 90 million unique TCR sequences made up an early release that covered several hundred HLA-typed donors. Among about 390 genotyped donors of the cohort, an average of approximately 250,000 unique TCR beta nucleotide sequences were sequenced per donor, about a sixth of them non-productive. The study combined high-throughput TCR immunosequencing, statistical association of individual TCRs with disease status, and machine learning to predict cytomegalovirus infection status. Five DR-DQ haplotypes were treated as single units for association and clustering because of strong linkage in the cohort. Rather than using new phenotypic data, the later analysis identified candidate immune exposures from TCR beta sequences and from how often those sequences occurred across donors. Class I and class II HLA loci were covered by the typing at four-digit resolution.

Study-wide conclusions, independent of this receptor: According to a later genetic analysis, donors in an Asian-associated ancestry cluster had fewer N-insertions in productive TCRs than the roughly 700-donor mean. In vitro tests confirmed that a few of the cytomegalovirus-associated TCR beta chains recognize cytomegalovirus antigens. Specific HLA alleles were associated with 15,000 to 20,000 TCR beta sequences at a false discovery rate of 0.05 in a later analysis. An earlier analysis of several hundred of the donors showed that most TCR beta V segments appeared in productive rearrangements either about 87% or about 30% of the time, which broadly matched IMGT annotations. According to a later analysis, most CMV-associated TCR beta chains appeared to be HLA-restricted, and the HLA associations seemed to be driven largely by CMV exposure. For the cohort, immune exposure information was limited to CMV serostatus. A further reported finding was that TCR beta sequences accurately predicted the HLA-A and HLA-B alleles for most subjects in the first cohort. The authors suggested that the approach could potentially be extended to other disease states and immunological phenotypes. Because HLA typing was unavailable for some donors at each locus, only the typed subset was used in association tests. Some IMGT-functional V segments, including TRBV6-2 and TRBV6-3, could not be told apart with the 87-base-pair reads, so those segments were excluded. Most TCR sequences were seen in very few donors, while some public TCRs were found in many individuals. A group of highly shared sequence variants was considered likely to be a technical artifact of the sequencing pipeline. According to a later analysis, TCR association rates differed among HLA loci, with DRB1 alleles showing the most associated TCRs and HLA-C alleles showing the fewest. V-gene and J-gene trimming of TCR beta chains was associated with a missense DCLRE1C variant in a later genetic analysis, and the association was replicated in an independent cohort. In both the original and validation cohorts, the classifier was reported to diagnose cytomegalovirus status with high specificity and sensitivity. Over 15 rarely observed V segments, including chromosome 9 orphons, were excluded from the earlier analysis of several hundred of the donors because counts were too low. Linkage disequilibrium might explain the correlated functional status among segregating V segments, but an unknown experimental factor could not be excluded. A total of fewer than 200 TCR beta chains were listed by the study as associated with cytomegalovirus. Roughly uniform sequencing depth across donors was assumed in presence/absence analyses, although this assumption may not hold. According to a later analysis, parvovirus B19, influenza, CMV and Epstein-Barr virus appeared linked to several top co-occurrence clusters. Only TCR beta chains were sequenced in this cohort, and the absence of alpha or paired-chain data limited detectable features. Strong co-occurrence of HLA alleles, especially DR and DQ, made assigning TCR associations to individual alleles difficult. Compared with equally common non-associated chains, HLA-associated TCR beta chains in a later analysis were more clonally expanded and had lower generation probabilities.

The CDR3 numbers 15 residues from cysteine through phenylalanine. Only CDR3 DNA is held: 45 bases, read in frame from base 1. V was cut back by 0 bases and J by 1 base, leaving a gap of 8 bases between them. The germline V gene encodes CDR1 SGHRS and CDR2 YFSETQ. In the case of this clone: Its antigen target is currently unknown.

Library preparation employed the immunoSEQ multiplex PCR assay. For the multiplex PCR, a mixture combining 60 forward primers for TCR Vbeta segments and 13 reverse primers for TCR Jbeta segments was used. A multiplex PCR assay on genomic DNA amplified the CDR3 region of rearranged TCR beta genes. The amplified TCR beta libraries were sequenced on the Illumina HiSeq System as 87-base-pair reads. On the authors' methods: A later analysis counted about 80 million unique TCR beta chains across the approximately 700 repertoires, and approximately 11 million of these chains were shared by at least two donors. Raw reads were error-corrected and collapsed into unique sequences with a nearest-neighbor algorithm that merged closely related sequences to remove PCR and sequencing errors. V, D and J gene segments were assigned by aligning CDR3 sequences to IMGT reference sequences. Each retained sequence needed at least a six-nucleotide match to both a V gene segment and a J gene segment. A rearrangement counted as productive if the CDR3 had no stop codons and remained in frame with V and J, and every other rearrangement counted as non-productive. Following IMGT convention, CDR3 was defined as the stretch from the second conserved V-encoded cysteine up to the conserved J-encoded phenylalanine. The earlier analysis of approximately 500 of the donors excluded sequences that lacked an unambiguous match to a single V gene segment. An earlier analysis of 587 of the donors called V segments functional above 56.7% productive rearrangements and segregating when the between-donor standard deviation exceeded 5%. A statistical classification framework was built to diagnose cytomegalovirus status from the catalog of TCR beta chain sequences. In a later analysis, TCR nucleotide sequences were compared against IMGT/GENE-DB human TR gene sequences so that V and J genes could be assigned. In a later analysis, CDR3 sequences and most-parsimonious VDJ recombination scenarios were assigned using the TCRdist pipeline. A later analysis defined each TCR beta chain by its CDR3 amino acid sequence plus V-gene family, and excluded reads lacking a unique V-gene family. As a way to deal with suspected cross-contamination and a sequencing artifact, a later analysis dropped 450 to 600 nucleotide sequences that were highly shared and had low generation probability. In a later analysis, a clonal expansion index was calculated for each public chain from normalized within-repertoire ranks of inferred template counts. In a later analysis, generation probabilities were computed with a VDJ recombination model fitted to out-of-frame rearrangements, and the resulting probabilities were checked against IGoR. In a later analysis, TCR-TCR, TCR-HLA and TCR-CMV co-occurrence was scored with hypergeometric tests, and a repertoire-size bias correction was applied to TCR pairs. A later analysis estimated false discovery rates by permuting HLA or CMV assignments 20 times. In a later analysis, co-occurring TCRs were grouped with DBSCAN, and TCRdist sequence similarity was added when clustering was performed within HLA-allele-positive subsets. Repertoires with fewer than 30,000 or more than 120,000 public chains were left out of co-occurrence clustering, as were roughly five repertoires with anomalous nucleotide sharing. Drawn from immuneACCESS, this table holds only the in-frame rearrangements with V and J called that TCRdb kept. Clones are partly lost; checked studies trace under half to an unresolved V gene and leave the rest unexplained. The V and J calls and clone size are taken from that table; D and trimming were inferred from the DNA. The sample table gives about 140,000 clones. Clones ranked in the top ten supply 2% to 3% of the sample.

The cohort comprised under 700 healthy bone marrow donors. Cohort members were all nominally healthy when sampled, although unrecorded immune exposures were likely present. The donor tested CMV seronegative, placing the donor among the 350 to 400 seronegative members of the cohort. A peripheral blood sample was collected from each donor, and TCR beta sequencing was performed on peripheral blood mononuclear cells. Genomic DNA extraction from the blood cell samples was performed with the Qiagen DNeasy Blood Extraction Kit. The sequence links TRBV5-1 to TRBJ1-5, with the D gene not confidently named. What was sequenced was PBMCs. The TCR originated in a man aged 40-55 years in good health and CMV-seronegative. The base sequence is TGCGCCAGCAGCTTGGAAGTCGGGAGCAATCAGCCCCAGCATTTT. Its coded protein is CASSLEVGSNQPQHF. With the rest looked up from the reference TRBV5-1 and TRBJ1-5 genes rather than sequenced, the full variable domain is KAGVTQTPRYLIKTRGQQVTLSCSPISGHRSVSWYQQTPGQGLQFLFEYFSETQRNKGNFPGRFSGRQFSNSRSEMNVSTLELGDSALYLCASSLEVGSNQPQHFGDGTRLSIL.